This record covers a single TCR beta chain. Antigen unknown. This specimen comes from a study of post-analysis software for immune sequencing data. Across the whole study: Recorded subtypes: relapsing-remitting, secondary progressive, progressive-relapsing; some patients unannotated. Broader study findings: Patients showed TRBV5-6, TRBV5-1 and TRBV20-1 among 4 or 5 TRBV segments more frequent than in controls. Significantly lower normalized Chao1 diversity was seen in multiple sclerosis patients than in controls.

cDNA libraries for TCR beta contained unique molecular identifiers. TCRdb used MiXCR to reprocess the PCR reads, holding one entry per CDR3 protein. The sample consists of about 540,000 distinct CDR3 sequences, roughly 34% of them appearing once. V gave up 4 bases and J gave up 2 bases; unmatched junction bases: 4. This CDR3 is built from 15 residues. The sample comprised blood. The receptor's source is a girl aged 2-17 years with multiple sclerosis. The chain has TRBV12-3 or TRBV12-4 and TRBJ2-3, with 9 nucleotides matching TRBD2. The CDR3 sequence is CASSSSGEATDTQYF. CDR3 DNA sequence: TGTGCCAGCAGTTCTAGCGGGGAAGCCACAGATACGCAGTATTTT.